The source of this TCR beta chain is a study of blood T cell repertoires in COVID-19. Looking at the study overall: Donors in the United States, Italy and Spain gave samples during acute or convalescent COVID-19. Sources were T cells, B-cell-depleted T cells, or PBMCs; the material itself was cDNA or gDNA.

The CDR3 has 13 residues. Germline V gene data show CDR1 as SNHLY and CDR2 as FYNNEI. Trimming took 4 bases from V and 1 from J; bases not matched to a gene: 1. As originally analysed: For nucleated cells, counts were estimated from reference gene primer amplification. The assay was immunoSEQ multiplex PCR, and TCRdb's table has in-frame clones only and misses some. V, J and clone size were drawn from that table, and D and trimming were deduced from the DNA. The table has some 50,000 clones, 80% to 90% seen once. Source material: peripheral blood. This rearrangement joins TRBV2 to TRBJ2-7; 7 bases match TRBD2. The receptor's source is a human donor in a cohort sampled during active COVID-19. The donor label of this sample is uncertain. Here the CDR3 reads CASSGLASYEQYF. DNA for the CDR3: TGTGCCAGCAGTGGACTAGCTTCCTACGAGCAGTACTTC. The full variable domain, with the rest looked up from reference TRBV2 and TRBJ2-7, is EPEVTQTPSHQVTQMGQEVILRCVPISNHLYFYWYRQILGQKVEFLVSFYNNEISEKSEIFDDQFSVERPDGSNFTLKIRSTKLEDSAMYFCASSGLASYEQYFGPGTRLTVT.